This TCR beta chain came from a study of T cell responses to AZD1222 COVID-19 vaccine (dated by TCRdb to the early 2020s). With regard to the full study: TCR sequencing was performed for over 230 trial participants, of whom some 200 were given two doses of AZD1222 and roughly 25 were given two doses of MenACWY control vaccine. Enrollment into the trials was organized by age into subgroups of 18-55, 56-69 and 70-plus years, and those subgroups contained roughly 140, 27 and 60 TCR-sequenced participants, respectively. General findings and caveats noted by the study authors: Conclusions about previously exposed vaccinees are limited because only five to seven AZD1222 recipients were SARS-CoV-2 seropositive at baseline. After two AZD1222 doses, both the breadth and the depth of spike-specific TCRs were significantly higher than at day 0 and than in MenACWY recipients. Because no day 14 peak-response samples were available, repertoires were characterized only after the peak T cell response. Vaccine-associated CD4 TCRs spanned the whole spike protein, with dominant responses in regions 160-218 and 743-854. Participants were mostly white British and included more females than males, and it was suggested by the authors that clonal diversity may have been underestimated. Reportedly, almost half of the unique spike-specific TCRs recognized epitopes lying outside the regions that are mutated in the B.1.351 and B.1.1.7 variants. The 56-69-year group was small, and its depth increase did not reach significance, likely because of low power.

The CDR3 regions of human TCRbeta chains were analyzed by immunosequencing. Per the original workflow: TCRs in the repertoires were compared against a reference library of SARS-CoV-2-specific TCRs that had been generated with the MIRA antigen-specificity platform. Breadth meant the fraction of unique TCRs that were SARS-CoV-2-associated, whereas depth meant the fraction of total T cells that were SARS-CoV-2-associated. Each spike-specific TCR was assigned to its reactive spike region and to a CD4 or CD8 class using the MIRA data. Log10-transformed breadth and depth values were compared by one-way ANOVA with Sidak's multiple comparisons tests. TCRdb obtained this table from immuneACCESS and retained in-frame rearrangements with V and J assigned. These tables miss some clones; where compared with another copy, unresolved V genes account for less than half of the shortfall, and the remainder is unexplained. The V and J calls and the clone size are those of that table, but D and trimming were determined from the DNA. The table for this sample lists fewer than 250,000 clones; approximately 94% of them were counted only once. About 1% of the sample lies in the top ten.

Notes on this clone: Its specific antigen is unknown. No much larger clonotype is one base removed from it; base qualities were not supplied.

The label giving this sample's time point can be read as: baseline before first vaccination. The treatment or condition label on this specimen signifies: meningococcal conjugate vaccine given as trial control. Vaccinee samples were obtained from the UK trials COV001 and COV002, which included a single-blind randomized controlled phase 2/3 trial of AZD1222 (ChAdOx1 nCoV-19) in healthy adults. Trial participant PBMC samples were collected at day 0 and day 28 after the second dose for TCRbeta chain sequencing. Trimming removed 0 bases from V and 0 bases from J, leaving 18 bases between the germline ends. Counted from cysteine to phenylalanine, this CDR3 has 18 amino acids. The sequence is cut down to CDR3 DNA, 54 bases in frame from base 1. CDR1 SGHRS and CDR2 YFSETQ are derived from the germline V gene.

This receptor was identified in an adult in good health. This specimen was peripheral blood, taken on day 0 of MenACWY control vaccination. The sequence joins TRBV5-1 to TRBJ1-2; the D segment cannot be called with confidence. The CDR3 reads CASSLATVSQAANYGYTF. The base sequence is TGCGCCAGCAGCTTGGCCACAGTAAGTCAAGCTGCTAACTATGGCTACACCTTC.